The T cell receptor beta chain described here comes from a study of blood T cell repertoires in COVID-19. The table came from immunoSEQ multiplex PCR; TCRdb's copy has only in-frame clones and leaves some out. The sample gives roughly 180,000 clones, approximately 80% of which show up once; roughly 6.8% is in the top ten. In germline, CDR1 is MNHEY, CDR2 SMNVEV (reference sequence). Between the trimmed V and J ends, which lost 3 bases and 1 base, there was a span of 3 bases. This CDR3 is built from 13 residues. The source of this sequence is a human donor in a cohort sampled during active COVID-19. The sample taken for sequencing was peripheral blood. The chain has TRBV27 and TRBJ2-2; D uncertain. CDR3 nucleotides: TGTGCCAGCAGTTTGAGGAACACCGGGGAGCTGTTTTTT. Encoded protein: CASSLRNTGELFF.